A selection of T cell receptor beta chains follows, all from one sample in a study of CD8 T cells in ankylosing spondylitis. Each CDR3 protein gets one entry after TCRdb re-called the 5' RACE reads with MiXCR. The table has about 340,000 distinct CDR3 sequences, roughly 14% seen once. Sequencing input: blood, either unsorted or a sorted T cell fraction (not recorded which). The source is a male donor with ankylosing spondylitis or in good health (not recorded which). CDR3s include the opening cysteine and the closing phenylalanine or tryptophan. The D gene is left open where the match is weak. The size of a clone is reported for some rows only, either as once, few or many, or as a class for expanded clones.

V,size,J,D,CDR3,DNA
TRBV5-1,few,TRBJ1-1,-,CASSRSMGDTEAFF,TGCGCCAGCAGCCGGAGTATGGGGGACACTGAAGCTTTCTTT
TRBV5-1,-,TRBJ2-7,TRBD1,CASSLGTGIIANSYEQYF,TGCGCCAGCAGCTTGGGGACAGGCATCATCGCGAACTCCTACGAGCAGTACTTC
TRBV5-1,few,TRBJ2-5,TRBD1,CASSSGQERPLPRFYGFRTQYF,TGCGCCAGCAGCTCGGGACAGGAGCGACCCCTTCCAAGATTCTATGGTTTCCGGACCCAGTACTTC
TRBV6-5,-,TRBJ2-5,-,CASSNSNLGETQYF,TGTGCCAGCAGTAACAGTAACTTGGGAGAGACCCAGTACTTC
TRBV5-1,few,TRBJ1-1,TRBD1,CASSRTGHTEAFF,TGCGCCAGCAGCCGGACAGGGCACACTGAAGCTTTCTTT
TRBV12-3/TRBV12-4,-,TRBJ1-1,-,CASRTRAEAFF,TGTGCCAGCAGGACTCGGGCTGAAGCTTTCTTT
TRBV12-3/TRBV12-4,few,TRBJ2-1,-,CASSFLSRGTEQFF,TGTGCCAGCAGTTTTCTCTCCCGCGGGACTGAGCAGTTCTTC
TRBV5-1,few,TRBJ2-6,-,CASSLDSASGANVLTF,TGCGCCAGCAGCTTGGACAGTGCCTCTGGGGCCAACGTCCTGACTTTC
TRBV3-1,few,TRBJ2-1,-,CASSQELNNEQFF,TGTGCCAGCAGCCAAGAATTGAACAATGAGCAGTTCTTC
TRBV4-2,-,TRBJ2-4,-,CASSRLSAGKNIQYF,TGTGCCAGCAGCCGACTTTCCGCGGGCAAAAACATTCAGTACTTC
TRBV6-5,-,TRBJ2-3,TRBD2,CASSSTSGARSTDTQYF,TGTGCCAGCAGTTCGACCAGCGGGGCTCGTAGCACAGATACGCAGTATTTT
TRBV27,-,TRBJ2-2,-,CASSFGWARTGELFF,TGTGCCAGCAGTTTTGGGTGGGCAAGGACCGGGGAGCTGTTTTTT
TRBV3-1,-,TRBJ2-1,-,CASSQRGAPRNEQFF,TGTGCCAGCAGCCAAAGGGGGGCGCCCAGGAATGAGCAGTTCTTC
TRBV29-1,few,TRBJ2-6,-,CSAEGTVSSGANVLTF,TGCAGCGCAGAAGGGACGGTGAGCTCTGGGGCCAACGTCCTGACTTTC
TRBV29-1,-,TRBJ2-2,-,CSVEVGQRIDPGELFF,TGCAGCGTTGAAGTGGGCCAGCGGATCGATCCCGGGGAGCTGTTTTTT
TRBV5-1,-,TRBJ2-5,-,CASSVPRDYQETQYF,TGCGCCAGCAGCGTCCCCCGGGACTACCAAGAGACCCAGTACTTC
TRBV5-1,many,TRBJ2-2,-,CASSLEGLNTGELFF,TGTGCCAGCAGCTTAGAGGGACTGAACACCGGGGAGCTGTTTTTT
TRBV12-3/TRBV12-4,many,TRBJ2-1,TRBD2,CASSTGLAGIYNEQFF,TGTGCCAGCAGTACGGGACTAGCGGGGATCTACAATGAGCAGTTCTTC
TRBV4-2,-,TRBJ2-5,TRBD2,CASSQDTTSGAPETQYF,TGTGCCAGCAGCCAAGATACCACTAGCGGCGCCCCAGAGACCCAGTACTTC
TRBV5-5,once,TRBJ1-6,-,CASRQGLDNSPLHF,TGTGCCAGCAGGCAGGGACTGGATAATTCACCCCTCCACTTT
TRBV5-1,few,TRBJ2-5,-,CASSLGAPQETQYF,TGCGCCAGCAGCTTGGGAGCGCCCCAAGAGACCCAGTACTTC
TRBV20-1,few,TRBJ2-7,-,CSASSVRTYEQYF,TGCAGTGCTAGTAGCGTCAGAACCTACGAGCAGTACTTC